The 15 T cell receptor beta chains presented below share a single source sample, sequenced in a study of control samples from healthy donors and cancer patients. The method was immunoSEQ multiplex PCR; TCRdb's version includes in-frame clones alone and lacks a portion of them. The top ten hold about 1.4% of the sample, which has 230,000 or so clones, 85% to 95% seen once. The sequenced sample consisted of blood. The receptors shown here come from a man between 45 and 60 years old in good health.

V usage is TRBV29-1 and J usage is TRBJ2-3, with a tentative D call TRBD2 (7 bases). Germline V CDR1 and CDR2: SQVTM, ANQGSEA. The CDR3 is 14 residues long. Between the trimmed V and J ends, which lost 6 bases and 2 bases, there was a span of 15 bases. The CDR3 bases are TGCAGCGTGAGGGGGGGGGCCTACACAGATACGCAGTATTTT. It is translated as CSVRGGAYTDTQYF.

The V gene is TRBV7-9, the J gene TRBJ2-7; D is undetermined. This CDR3 contains 14 residues. Germline V gene sequence: CDR1 SEHNR, CDR2 FQNEAQ (reference sequence). Trimming removed 1 base from V and 5 bases from J, with 12 bases in between. The CDR3 coding sequence is TGTGCCAGCAGCTTAGTCTCCTTGCCGCACGAGCAGTACTTC. It is translated as CASSLVSLPHEQYF. The full variable domain, in which reference TRBV7-9 and TRBJ2-7 provide the parts outside the CDR3, is DTGVSQNPRHKITKRGQNVTFRCDPISEHNRLYWYRQTLGQGPEFLTYFQNEAQLEKSRLLSDRFSAERPKGSFSTLEIQRTEQGDSAMYLCASSLVSLPHEQYFGPGTRLTVT.

The rearrangement joins TRBV5-1 to TRBJ1-2; D may be TRBD1 (6 bases). The V gene lost 6 bases and the J gene lost 2 bases, with 17 bases spanning the gap. Germline CDR1 SGHRS, CDR2 YFSETQ. There are 15 residues in the CDR3. This CDR3 reads CASKMGGGENYGYTF. CDR3 nucleotides: TGCGCCAGCAAAATGGGAGGGGGAGAGAACTATGGCTACACCTTC.

The chain employs TRBV3-1 (or the pseudogene TRBV3-2) and TRBJ1-3; D unclear. This CDR3 contains 16 residues. Deletions cut 0 bases from V and 4 bases from J, with 13 bases between. Germline V lookup: CDR1 LGHDT, CDR2 YNNKEL (reference sequence). In nucleotides, the CDR3 is TGTGCCAGCAGCCAAGATCCCGGGGTTACGGGAAACACCATATATTTT. Translation gives CASSQDPGVTGNTIYF.

J is TRBJ2-1 and V is TRBV5-6, with TRBD2 matching over 11 bases. Germline trimming cut 4 bases from V and 7 bases from J; bases unmatched to any gene: 7. This CDR3 comprises 15 residues. Germline lookup yields CDR1 SGHDT and CDR2 YYEEEE. The CDR3 region is CASSLSGGAWNEQFF. The CDR3, as DNA: TGTGCCAGCAGCCTTAGCGGGGGGGCCTGGAATGAGCAGTTCTTC.

J is TRBJ1-2 and V is TRBV29-1; 8 nucleotides line up with TRBD1. Unmatched junction bases numbered 12, after V lost 6 bases and J lost 6 bases. Germline-derived CDR1 and CDR2 are SQVTM and ANQGSEA. The length of the CDR3 is 14 residues. This CDR3 is CSVILTGGSHGYTF. Written as DNA, the CDR3 is TGCAGCGTCATCTTAACAGGGGGATCTCATGGCTACACCTTC.

This clone was found once. The genes are TRBV24-1 and TRBJ2-2; D uncertain. Trimming shortened V by 1 base and J by 2 bases, and 10 bases separated the two germline ends. The CDR3 contains 16 residues. The V gene's germline CDR1 is KGHDR and CDR2 SFDVKD. The CDR3 reads CATSDFRAVNTGELFF. CDR3 in DNA: TGTGCCACCAGTGATTTTAGGGCGGTTAACACCGGGGAGCTGTTTTTT.

This clone was found once. CDR3 in DNA: TGTGCCAGCAGCTTCGACCTGTCCTACGAGCAGTACTTC. This translates into CASSFDLSYEQYF. This chain joins TRBV7-3 and TRBJ2-7, with D unclear. This CDR3 comprises 13 residues. Trimming left V 3 bases short and J 1 base short, with 7 bases between. The germline V gene has CDR1 SGHTA and CDR2 FQGTGA.

In its sample, this clone was seen once. The gene calls are TRBV10-3 and TRBJ2-1, with 11 nucleotides matching TRBD2. Losses at the gene ends were 2 bases for V and 7 bases for J; bases not matched to a gene: 4. The germline V gene has CDR1 ENHRY and CDR2 SYGVKD. The CDR3 length is 15 residues. The CDR3, as DNA: TGTGCCATCAGTGAGGTGGGGACTAGCGGAAATGAGCAGTTCTTC. Protein sequence: CAISEVGTSGNEQFF.

In regard to this clone: In the same sample, other DNA sequences code for this CDR3. The chain is built from TRBV10-3 and TRBJ2-2; a possible D gene is TRBD2 (5 bases). With 11 bases removed from V and 4 bases from J, the gap between germline ends came to 14 bases. CDR3 length: 13 residues. Germline V gene data show CDR1 as ENHRY and CDR2 as SYGVKD. The CDR3 region is CAGRGGRTGELFF. Written as DNA, the CDR3 is TGTGCCGGCCGGGGTGGGCGCACCGGGGAGCTGTTTTTT.

V gene TRBV19 combines with J gene TRBJ1-3, with TRBD1 as a possible D gene (5 bases). Trimming pared 7 bases from V and 1 base from J, leaving 11 bases between. Germline values: CDR1 LNHDA, CDR2 SQIVND (reference sequence). The CDR3 is 14 amino acids. For the CDR3, the DNA is TGTGCCAGTAAGGAGGGACCATCTGGAAACACCATATATTTT. It yields the protein CASKEGPSGNTIYF.

The chain uses TRBV6-1 and TRBJ2-3, with 8 bases aligning to TRBD1. CDR3 length equals 15 residues. Germline values: CDR1 MNHNS, CDR2 SASEGT. J lost 1 base, V lost 1 base, and 1 base had no gene match. The CDR3 region has the DNA TGTGCCAGCAGTGAAGTGACAGGGGGCACAGATACGCAGTATTTT. This gives the protein CASSEVTGGTDTQYF.

The chain carries TRBV5-1 and TRBJ1-2; tentative D call: TRBD1 (6 bases). The CDR3 is 14 amino acids. V was cut by 0 bases and J by 2 bases, with 8 bases left in between. Looked up from germline, CDR1 is SGHRS and CDR2 is YFSETQ. The CDR3 reads CASSLVQGNYGYTF. CDR3 sequence (DNA): TGCGCCAGCAGCTTGGTTCAGGGGAACTATGGCTACACCTTC.

CDR3 loop: CASRGIGGNTEAFF. The CDR3 nucleotides read TGCGCCAGCAGAGGGATCGGGGGGAACACTGAAGCTTTCTTT. J is TRBJ1-1 and V is TRBV5-1, with a possible D match to TRBD1 (5 bases). This CDR3 region has 14 residues. V was clipped by 5 bases and J by 1 base, with 12 bases between them. Germline CDR1 SGHRS, CDR2 YFSETQ.

The V and J genes are TRBV6-6 and TRBJ2-2, with D perhaps TRBD1 (6 bases). The V and J ends lost 5 bases and 2 bases respectively, with 18 bases between them. This CDR3 region has 17 residues. Germline V lookup: CDR1 MNHNY, CDR2 SVGAGI (reference sequence). The CDR3 spells CASSLPRGSTNTGELFF. The CDR3 nucleotides read TGTGCCAGCAGTCTACCGAGGGGGTCAACCAACACCGGGGAGCTGTTTTTT.